This T cell receptor beta chain came from a study of OX40 agonist ivuxolimab in advanced cancers. Study outcomes and limitations: Among expanded peripheral T cells, antigen specificity went undetermined.

Trimming cost V 11 bases and J 0 bases; bases outside gene matches: 10. Per the germline V gene, CDR1 is MNHNY and CDR2 is SVGAGI (reference sequence). The CDR3 sequence is 15 residues long. Concerning this clone: Its antigen is unknown.

TCRdb's copy holds only in-frame clones and misses some; the assay was immunoSEQ multiplex PCR. The repertoire holds nearly 80,000 clones, with 70% to 90% as singletons. V and J are TRBV6-6 and TRBJ2-3, with 8 bases lining up with TRBD2. This sequence originates from an adult with an advanced solid tumor such as melanoma, head and neck, liver or kidney cancer. The sequencing used CD4+ or CD8+ T cells sorted from blood, collected in a trial of the OX40 agonist ivuxolimab. The CDR3 is CASRGGRTSTDTQYF. The CDR3 DNA follows: TGTGCCTCCAGGGGCGGGAGGACTAGCACAGATACGCAGTATTTT.